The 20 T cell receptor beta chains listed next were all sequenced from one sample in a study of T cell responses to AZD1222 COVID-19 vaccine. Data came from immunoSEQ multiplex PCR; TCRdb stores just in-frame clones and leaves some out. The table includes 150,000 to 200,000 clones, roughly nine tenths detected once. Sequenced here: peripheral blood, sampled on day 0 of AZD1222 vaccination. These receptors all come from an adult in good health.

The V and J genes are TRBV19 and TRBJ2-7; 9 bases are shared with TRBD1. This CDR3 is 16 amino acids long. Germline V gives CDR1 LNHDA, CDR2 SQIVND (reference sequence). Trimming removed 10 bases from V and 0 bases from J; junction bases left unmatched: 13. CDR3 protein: CATRGPGQGSSYEQYF. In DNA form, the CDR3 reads TGTGCCACTCGGGGTCCGGGACAGGGAAGCTCCTACGAGCAGTACTTC.

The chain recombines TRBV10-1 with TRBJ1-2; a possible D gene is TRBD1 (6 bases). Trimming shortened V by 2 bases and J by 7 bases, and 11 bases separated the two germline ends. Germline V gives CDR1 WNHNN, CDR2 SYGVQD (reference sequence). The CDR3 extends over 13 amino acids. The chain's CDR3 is CASSEHDRFGYTF. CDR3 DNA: TGCGCCAGCAGTGAGCACGACAGGTTTGGCTACACCTTC.

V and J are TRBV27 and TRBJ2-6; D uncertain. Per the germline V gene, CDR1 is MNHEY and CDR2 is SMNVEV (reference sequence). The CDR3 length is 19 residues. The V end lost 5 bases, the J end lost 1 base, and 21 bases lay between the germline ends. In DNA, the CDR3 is TGTGCCAGCAGTCGAGTAGTGAATGGGGAAAGGTCTGGGGCCAACGTCCTGACTTTC. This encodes CASSRVVNGERSGANVLTF.

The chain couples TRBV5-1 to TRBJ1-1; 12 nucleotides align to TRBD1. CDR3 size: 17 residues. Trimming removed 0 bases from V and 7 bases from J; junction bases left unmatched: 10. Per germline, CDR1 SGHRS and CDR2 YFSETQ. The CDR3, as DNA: TGCGCCAGCAGCTTGGGGGACAGGGGGCCTAAAAGTTTTGAAGCTTTCTTT. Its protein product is CASSLGDRGPKSFEAFF.

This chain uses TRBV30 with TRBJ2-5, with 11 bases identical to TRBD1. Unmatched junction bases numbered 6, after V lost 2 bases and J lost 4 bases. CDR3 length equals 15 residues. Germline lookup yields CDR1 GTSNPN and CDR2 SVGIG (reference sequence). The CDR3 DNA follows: TGTGCCTGGAGTCGGGGACAGGGGGGGCTAGAGACCCAGTACTTC. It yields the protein CAWSRGQGGLETQYF. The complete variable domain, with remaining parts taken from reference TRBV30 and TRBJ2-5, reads SQTIHQWPATLVQPVGSPLSLECTVEGTSNPNLYWYRQAAGRGLQLLFYSVGIGQISSEVPQNLSASRPQDRQFILSSKKLLLSDSGFYLCAWSRGQGGLETQYFGPGTRLLVL.

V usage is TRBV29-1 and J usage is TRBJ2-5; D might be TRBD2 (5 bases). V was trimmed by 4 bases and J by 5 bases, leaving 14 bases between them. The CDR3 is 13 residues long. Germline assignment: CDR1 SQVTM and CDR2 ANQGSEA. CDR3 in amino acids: CSVVAGIGETQYF. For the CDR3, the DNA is TGCAGCGTTGTCGCGGGTATAGGGGAGACCCAGTACTTC.

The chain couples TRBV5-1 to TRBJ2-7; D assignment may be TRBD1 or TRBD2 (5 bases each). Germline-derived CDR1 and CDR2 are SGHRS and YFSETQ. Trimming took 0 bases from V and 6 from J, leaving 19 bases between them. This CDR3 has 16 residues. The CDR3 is CASSLDYKGRPLEQYF. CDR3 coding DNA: TGCGCCAGCAGCTTGGATTATAAGGGACGGCCTCTCGAGCAGTACTTC.

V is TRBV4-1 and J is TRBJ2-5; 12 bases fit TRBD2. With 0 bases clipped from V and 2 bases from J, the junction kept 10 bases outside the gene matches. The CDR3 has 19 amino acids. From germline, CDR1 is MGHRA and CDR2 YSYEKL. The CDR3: CASSQDGLAGGLRQETQYF. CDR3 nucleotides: TGCGCCAGCAGCCAAGATGGGCTAGCGGGAGGGCTCCGGCAAGAGACCCAGTACTTC.

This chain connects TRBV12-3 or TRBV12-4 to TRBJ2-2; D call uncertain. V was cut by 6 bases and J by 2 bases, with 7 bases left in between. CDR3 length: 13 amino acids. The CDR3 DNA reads TGTGCCAGCAGGCAAGTTAACACCGGGGAGCTGTTTTTT. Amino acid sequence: CASRQVNTGELFF.

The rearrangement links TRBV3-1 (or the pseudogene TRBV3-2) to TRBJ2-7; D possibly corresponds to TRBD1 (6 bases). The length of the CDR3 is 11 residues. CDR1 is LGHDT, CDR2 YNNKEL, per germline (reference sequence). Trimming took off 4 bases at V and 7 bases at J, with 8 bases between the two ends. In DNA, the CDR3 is TGTGCCAGCAGCCTCGACAGGGAGCAGTACTTC. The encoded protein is CASSLDREQYF.

The CDR3 loop reads CACIRAQAGGFYEQYF. The CDR3, as DNA: TGTGCCTGTATCCGGGCACAAGCCGGGGGTTTTTACGAGCAGTACTTC. This rearrangement joins TRBV28 to TRBJ2-7; a possible D gene is TRBD2 (6 bases). This CDR3 is 16 amino acids long. The germline V gene encodes CDR1 MDHEN and CDR2 SYDVKM. V dropped 11 bases and J dropped 4 bases, with 27 bases sitting between them.

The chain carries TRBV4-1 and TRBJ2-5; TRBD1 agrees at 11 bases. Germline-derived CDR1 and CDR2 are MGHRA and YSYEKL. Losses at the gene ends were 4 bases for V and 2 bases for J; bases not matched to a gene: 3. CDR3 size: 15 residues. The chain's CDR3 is CASSLRDRGQETQYF. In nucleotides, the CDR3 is TGCGCCAGCAGCCTGCGGGACAGGGGGCAAGAGACCCAGTACTTC.

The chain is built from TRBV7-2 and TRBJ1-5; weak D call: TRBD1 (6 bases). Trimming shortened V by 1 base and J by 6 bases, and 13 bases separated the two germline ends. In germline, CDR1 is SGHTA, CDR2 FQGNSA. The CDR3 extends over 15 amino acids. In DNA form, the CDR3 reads TGTGCCAGCAGCTTAGGCGGGGGCGTGGCTCAGCCCCAGCATTTT. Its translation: CASSLGGGVAQPQHF.

The CDR3 sequence: CASSRGGQDEQYF. For the CDR3, the DNA is TGTGCCAGCAGCCGCGGGGGGCAGGACGAGCAGTACTTC. This chain uses TRBV7-9 with TRBJ2-7, with 8 bases fitting TRBD2. Germline lookup yields CDR1 SEHNR and CDR2 FQNEAQ (reference sequence). Trimming cost V 5 bases and J 5 bases; bases outside gene matches: 5. CDR3 length: 13 residues.

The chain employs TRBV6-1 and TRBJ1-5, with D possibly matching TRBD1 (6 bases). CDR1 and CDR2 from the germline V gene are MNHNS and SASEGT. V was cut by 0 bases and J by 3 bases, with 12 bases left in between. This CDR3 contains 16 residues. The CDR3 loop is CASSEAGGQPNQPQHF. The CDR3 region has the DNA TGTGCCAGCAGTGAAGCGGGCGGACAGCCCAATCAGCCCCAGCATTTT.

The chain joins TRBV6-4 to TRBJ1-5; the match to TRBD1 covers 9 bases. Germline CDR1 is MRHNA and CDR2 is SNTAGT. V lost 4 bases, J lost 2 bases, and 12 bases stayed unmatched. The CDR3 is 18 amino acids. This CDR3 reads CASSVGDREALGNQPQHF. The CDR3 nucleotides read TGTGCCAGCAGTGTGGGGGACAGGGAGGCTTTGGGCAATCAGCCCCAGCATTTT.

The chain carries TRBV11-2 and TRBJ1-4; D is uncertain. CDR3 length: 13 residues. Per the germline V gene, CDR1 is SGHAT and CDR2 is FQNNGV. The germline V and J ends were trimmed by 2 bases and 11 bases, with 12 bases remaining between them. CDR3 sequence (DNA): TGTGCCAGCAGCTTAAGTCCGAGCGAGAAACTGTTTTTT. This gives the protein CASSLSPSEKLFF.

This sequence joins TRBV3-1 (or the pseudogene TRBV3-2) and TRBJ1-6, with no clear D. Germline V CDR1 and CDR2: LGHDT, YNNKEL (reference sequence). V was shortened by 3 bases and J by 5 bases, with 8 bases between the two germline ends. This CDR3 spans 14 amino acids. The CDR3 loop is CASSQGQHNSPLHF. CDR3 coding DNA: TGTGCCAGCAGCCAGGGTCAGCATAATTCACCCCTCCACTTT.

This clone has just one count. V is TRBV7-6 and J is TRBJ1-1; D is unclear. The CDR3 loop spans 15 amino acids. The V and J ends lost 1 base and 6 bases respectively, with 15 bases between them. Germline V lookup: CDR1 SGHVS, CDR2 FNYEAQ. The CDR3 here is CASSLGLGRAAEAFF. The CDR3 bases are TGTGCCAGCAGCTTAGGTCTAGGGCGGGCGGCTGAAGCTTTCTTT. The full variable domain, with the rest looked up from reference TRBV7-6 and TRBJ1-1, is GAGVSQSPRYKVTKRGQDVALRCDPISGHVSLYWYRQALGQGPEFLTYFNYEAQQDKSGLPNDRFSAERPEGSISTLTIQRTEQRDSAMYRCASSLGLGRAAEAFFGQGTRLTVV.

This CDR3 is CASSDGRGATQYF. CDR3 coding DNA: TGCGCCAGCAGTGATGGCAGGGGGGCGACCCAGTACTTC. The chain recombines TRBV10-1 with TRBJ2-5; a weak D match, TRBD1 (7 bases). Germline loops: CDR1 WNHNN, CDR2 SYGVQD (reference sequence). The germline V and J ends were trimmed by 3 bases and 7 bases, with 12 bases remaining between them. The CDR3 is 13 amino acids.